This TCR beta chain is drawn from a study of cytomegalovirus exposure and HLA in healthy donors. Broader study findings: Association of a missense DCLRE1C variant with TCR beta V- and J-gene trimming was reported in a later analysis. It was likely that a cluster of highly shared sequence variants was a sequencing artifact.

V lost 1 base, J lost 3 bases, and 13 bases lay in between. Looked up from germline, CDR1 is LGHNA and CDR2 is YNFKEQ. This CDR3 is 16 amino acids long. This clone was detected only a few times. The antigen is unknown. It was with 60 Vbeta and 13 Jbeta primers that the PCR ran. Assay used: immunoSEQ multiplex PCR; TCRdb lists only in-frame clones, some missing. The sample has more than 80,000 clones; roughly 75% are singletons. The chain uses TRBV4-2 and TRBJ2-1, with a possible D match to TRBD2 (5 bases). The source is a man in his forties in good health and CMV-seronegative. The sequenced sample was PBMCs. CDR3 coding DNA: TGTGCCAGCAGCCAAGGGGTCAACGGGGACTACAATGAGCAGTTCTTC. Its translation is CASSQGVNGDYNEQFF.